The 13 T cell receptor beta chains listed next were all sequenced from one sample in a study of early T cells in non-severe SARS-CoV-2 infection. Each CDR3 protein gets one entry after TCRdb re-called the 5' RACE reads with MiXCR. The sample lists 65,000 to 80,000 distinct CDR3 sequences; approximately 10% were seen once. Sequenced sample: whole blood. These receptors all stem from an adult who was a healthcare worker with PCR-confirmed SARS-CoV-2 infection or an uninfected control (not recorded which).

This clonotype was counted ten times or more. Here the CDR3 reads CASSSLSGGAPYEQYF. The CDR3 nucleotides read TGTGCCAGCAGCTCGCTTTCAGGGGGCGCGCCCTACGAGCAGTACTTC. The chain joins TRBV7-9 to TRBJ2-7; 8 bases agree with TRBD1. The CDR3 contains 16 residues. Losses at the gene ends were 4 bases for V and 2 bases for J; bases not matched to a gene: 10. The germline V gene encodes CDR1 SEHNR and CDR2 FQNEAQ (reference sequence).

The V and J genes are TRBV7-2 and TRBJ1-2; the D gene is possibly TRBD1 (5 bases). Germline-derived CDR1 and CDR2 are SGHTA and FQGNSA. Deletions cut 3 bases from V and 0 bases from J, with 8 bases between. This CDR3 region has 14 residues. CDR3 sequence: CASSFQTANYGYTF. The CDR3, as DNA: TGTGCCAGCAGCTTCCAGACAGCTAACTATGGCTACACCTTC.

Of note for this clonotype: One end of the junction fails to match germline, which may point to a read error. The J gene is TRBJ2-1, the V gene TRBV7-2; D is possibly TRBD1 (6 bases). The CDR3 length is 15 residues. Germline CDR1 and CDR2: SGHTA and FQGNSA. The CDR3 region is CASSKEQGSNNEQFF. In DNA, the CDR3 is TGTGCCAGCAGCAAAGAACAGGGCTCCAACAATGAGCAGTTCTTC.

This clonotype was seen at least ten times. The chain is built from TRBV11-2 and TRBJ2-7, with D possibly being TRBD1 (5 bases). This CDR3 region has 14 residues. V lost 1 base, J lost 7 bases, and 14 bases lay in between. Looked up from germline, CDR1 is SGHAT and CDR2 is FQNNGV. The CDR3 DNA follows: TGTGCCAGCAGCTTAGTTGGCAGGGTAGAGGAGCAGTACTTC. It yields the protein CASSLVGRVEEQYF.

This chain connects TRBV5-5 to TRBJ1-1; D unclear. Germline loops: CDR1 SGHKS, CDR2 YYEKEE (reference sequence). The CDR3 runs to 15 residues. Trimming cost V 4 bases and J 1 base, with 14 bases left between them. Here the CDR3 DNA reads TGTGCCAGCAGCCCTCTCAAAAGGGAGAACACTGAAGCTTTCTTT. Its translation is CASSPLKRENTEAFF.

This clonotype came up many times. The rearrangement joins TRBV7-9 to TRBJ2-7; D uncertain. The length of the CDR3 is 11 residues. V dropped 3 bases and J dropped 4 bases, with 4 bases sitting between them. Germline lookup yields CDR1 SEHNR and CDR2 FQNEAQ (reference sequence). The CDR3 coding sequence is TGTGCCAGCAGCTTCGAGTACGAGCAGTACTTC. Translating gives CASSFEYEQYF.

This clonotype was observed at least ten times. The gene calls are TRBV6-6 and TRBJ2-7; D perhaps matches TRBD1 (6 bases). The CDR3 loop spans 14 amino acids. The ends were cut back, 6 bases at V and 3 bases at J, with 15 bases in the middle. Germline CDR1 reads MNHNY; CDR2 reads SVGAGI (reference sequence). The CDR3 DNA reads as TGTGCCAGCAGCGCAACAGGGAACTACTACGAGCAGTACTTC. Its translation is CASSATGNYYEQYF.

In this sample, this clonotype turned up many times. The rearrangement links TRBV4-2 to TRBJ2-7; TRBD1 matches at 8 bases. Germline CDR1 and CDR2: LGHNA and YNFKEQ. CDR3 length: 14 amino acids. J gave up 3 bases and V 0 bases, and 1 base lay outside the gene matches. This CDR3 reads CASSQDTGGYEQYF. For the CDR3, the DNA is TGTGCCAGCAGCCAAGATACAGGGGGCTACGAGCAGTACTTC.

V and J are TRBV5-1 and TRBJ2-1, with a possible D match to TRBD2 (7 bases). CDR1 and CDR2 (germline): SGHRS, YFSETQ. V was shortened by 3 bases and J by 8 bases, with 15 bases between the two germline ends. The CDR3 sequence is 14 residues long. The CDR3 region has the DNA TGCGCCAGCAGCTATGGCGGGGGCCACGATGAGCAGTTCTTC. Residues: CASSYGGGHDEQFF.

Ten or more counts support this clonotype. The V gene is TRBV20-1, the J gene TRBJ2-7; D may be TRBD2 (6 bases). V gave up 3 bases and J gave up 3 bases, with 12 bases separating them. Per germline, CDR1 DFQATT and CDR2 SNEGSKA (reference sequence). This CDR3 comprises 13 residues. The CDR3 bases are TGCAGTGCTAGGTACGGAGGGAACTACGAGCAGTACTTC. Protein product: CSARYGGNYEQYF.

This clonotype was counted many times. One junction end disagrees with the germline gene, perhaps due to a read error. The chain carries TRBV2 and TRBJ2-3; 11 positions match TRBD2. This CDR3 contains 13 residues. Germline CDR1 SNHLY, CDR2 FYNNEI. CDR3 DNA: TGTGCCAGCGGCGAGGAAACCGGGACTAGCGGTTCATGG. Its protein is CASGEETGTSGSW.

The chain combines TRBV6-5 with TRBJ1-5; D might be TRBD1 (5 bases). CDR1 is MNHEY and CDR2 is SVGAGI in the germline V gene. Between the trimmed V and J ends, which lost 2 bases and 7 bases, there was a span of 9 bases. The CDR3 length is 13 residues. The CDR3, as DNA: TGTGCCAGCAGTTACGTCAGGGACCAGCCCCAGCATTTT. Residues: CASSYVRDQPQHF.

The table lists this clonotype with a few counts. V is TRBV10-2 and J is TRBJ2-2; no reliable D call. The CDR3 spans 14 residues. Germline V lookup: CDR1 WSHSY, CDR2 SAAADI. Trimming cost V 7 bases and J 1 base, with 10 bases left between them. The CDR3 nucleotides read TGCGCCAGCACCCCCCAGCGGAACACCGGGGAGCTGTTTTTT. It specifies CASTPQRNTGELFF.